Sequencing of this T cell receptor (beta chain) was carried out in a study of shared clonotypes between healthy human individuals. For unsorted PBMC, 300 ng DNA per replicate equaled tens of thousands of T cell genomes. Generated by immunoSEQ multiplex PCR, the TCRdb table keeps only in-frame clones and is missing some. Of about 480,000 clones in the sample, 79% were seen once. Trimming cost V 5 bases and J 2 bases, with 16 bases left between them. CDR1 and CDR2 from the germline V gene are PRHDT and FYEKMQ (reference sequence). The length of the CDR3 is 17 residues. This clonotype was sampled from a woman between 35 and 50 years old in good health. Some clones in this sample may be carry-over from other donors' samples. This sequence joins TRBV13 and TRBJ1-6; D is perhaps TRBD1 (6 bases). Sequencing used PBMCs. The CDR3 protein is CASSQGPGAAYNSPLHF. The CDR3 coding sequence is TGTGCCAGCAGCCAGGGGCCGGGGGCCGCCTATAATTCACCCCTCCACTTT.